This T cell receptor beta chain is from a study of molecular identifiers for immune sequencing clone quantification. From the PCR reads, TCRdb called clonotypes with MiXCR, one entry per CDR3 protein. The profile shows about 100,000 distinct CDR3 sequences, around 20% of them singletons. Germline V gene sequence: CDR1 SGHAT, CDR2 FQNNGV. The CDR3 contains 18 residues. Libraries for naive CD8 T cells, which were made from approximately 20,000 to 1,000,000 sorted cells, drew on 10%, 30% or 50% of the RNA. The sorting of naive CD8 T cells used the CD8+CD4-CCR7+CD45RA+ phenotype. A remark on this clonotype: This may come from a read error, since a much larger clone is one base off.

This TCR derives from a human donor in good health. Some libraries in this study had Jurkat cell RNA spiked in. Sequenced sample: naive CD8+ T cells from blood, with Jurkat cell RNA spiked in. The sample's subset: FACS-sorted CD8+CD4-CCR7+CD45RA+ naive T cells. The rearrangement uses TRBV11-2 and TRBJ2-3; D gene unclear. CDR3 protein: CASSLGYFAAVGTDAQYF. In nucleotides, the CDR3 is TGTGCCAGCAGCTTAGGATACTTCGCGGCCGTAGGCACAGATGCGCAGTATTTT.